The sequence of this TCR beta chain was determined in a study of CD4+ T cells in melanoma. Overall study results and limits: Neoantigen-specific CD4+ T cells in melanoma reportedly had diverse differentiation states. CD8+ T cell, macrophage and B cell function reportedly correlated with neoantigen-specific CD4+ T cells.

This clone has a handful of counts. Its antigen is as yet unknown. Assay: immunoSEQ multiplex PCR; the TCRdb copy retains only in-frame clones and omits some. The sample comprises roughly 20,000 clones, around 79% of which are singletons, and about 4% rests with the top ten. This TCR was sampled from a human donor with melanoma. Sequencing input: cells from a culture (not recorded whether cultured in vitro).

The CDR3 DNA follows: TGTGCCAGCAGGCTTACAGGGTCAGGAAACACCATATATTTT. Its translation is CASRLTGSGNTIYF. The chain uses TRBV2 and TRBJ1-3, with D perhaps matching TRBD1 (6 bases). Trimming took off 6 bases at V and 4 bases at J, with 13 bases between the two ends. The length of the CDR3 is 14 residues. The V gene's germline CDR1 is SNHLY and CDR2 FYNNEI.